The 28 T cell receptor beta chains below were found in one sample sequenced in a study of Graves' ophthalmopathy and Graves' hyperthyroidism. The sequenced template was RNA, covering the TCR beta CDR3 region. RT-PCR was first run with HTBI primers, then multiplex PCR in a second round. A single record per CDR3 protein comes from TCRdb applying MiXCR to the multiplex PCR reads. Here the sample spans 150,000 or so distinct CDR3 sequences, roughly 37% being singletons. Sequencing was performed on peripheral blood. All receptors come from a woman in her forties with Graves' ophthalmopathy.

This clonotype came up many times. The CDR3 nucleotides read TGTGCCAGCAGAATCCCGGGAAGACGGGGCTACACCTTC. The encoded protein is CASRIPGRRGYTF. The rearrangement joins TRBV6-1 to TRBJ1-2; D gene uncertain. Germline V gene lookup returns CDR1 MNHNS and CDR2 SASEGT. This CDR3 is built from 13 residues. The V end was cut by 6 bases, the J end by 8 bases, with 16 bases between.

The chain uses TRBV6-2 or TRBV6-3 and TRBJ2-7; D is possibly TRBD2 (6 bases). V lost 7 bases and J lost 0, with 22 bases in between. In germline, CDR1 is MNHEY, CDR2 SVGEGT. The CDR3 is 17 amino acids. CDR3 coding DNA: TGTGCCAGCACTCCAGAGGGGCTGGGACTCTCCTCCTACGAGCAGTACTTC. Protein: CASTPEGLGLSSYEQYF.

The chain carries TRBV20-1 and TRBJ2-7, with D unresolved. CDR1 and CDR2 from the germline V gene are DFQATT and SNEGSKA (reference sequence). This CDR3 has 14 amino acids. The ends were cut back, 7 bases at V and 6 bases at J, with 22 bases in the middle. CDR3 region: CSVKTVGQVSEQYF. CDR3 coding DNA: TGCAGTGTTAAGACGGTTGGGCAGGTCTCCGAGCAGTACTTC.

This clonotype appeared many times. The chain recombines TRBV11-1 with TRBJ1-5; tentatively, D is TRBD1 (6 bases). Trimming pared 5 bases from V and 7 bases from J, leaving 24 bases between. CDR3 length: 17 residues. Germline V gene sequence: CDR1 SGHAT, CDR2 FQDESV (reference sequence). CDR3 sequence: CASSLTAIDRKGQPQHF. In DNA, the CDR3 is TGTGCCAGCAGCCTCACGGCCATCGACAGGAAGGGCCAGCCCCAGCATTTT.

This sequence joins TRBV28 and TRBJ1-3; tentative D call: TRBD1 (6 bases). The CDR3 consists of 16 residues. CDR1 and CDR2 (germline): MDHEN, SYDVKM. The germline V and J ends were trimmed by 3 bases and 0 bases, with 12 bases remaining between them. This CDR3 is CASSFSGHRSGNTIYF. In nucleotides, the CDR3 is TGTGCCAGCAGTTTTTCGGGACACCGCTCTGGAAACACCATATATTTT. The whole variable domain, remainder taken from reference TRBV28 and TRBJ1-3, is DVKVTQSSRYLVKRTGEKVFLECVQDMDHENMFWYRQDPGLGLRLIYFSYDVKMKEKGDIPEGYSVSREKKERFSLILESASTNQTSMYLCASSFSGHRSGNTIYFGEGSWLTVV.

There are many counts of this clonotype. The chain is built from TRBV28 and TRBJ1-2; D not certain. Germline CDR1 MDHEN, CDR2 SYDVKM. The ends were cut back, 6 bases at V and 4 bases at J, with 12 bases in the middle. The CDR3 loop spans 13 amino acids. CDR3 residues: CASRPTSIYGYTF. CDR3 in DNA: TGTGCCAGCAGGCCGACAAGTATCTATGGCTACACCTTC.

In this sample, this clonotype turned up many times. The J gene is TRBJ1-5, the V gene TRBV19; D possibly corresponds to TRBD1 (6 bases). Germline assignment: CDR1 LNHDA and CDR2 SQIVND (reference sequence). The CDR3 is made up of 16 amino acids. Trimming took off 2 bases at V and 2 bases at J, with 13 bases between the two ends. The CDR3 coding sequence is TGTGCCAGTAGTATAATCGGGGGGCAAGGCAATCAGCCCCAGCATTTT. Translating gives CASSIIGGQGNQPQHF.

The sample holds many counts of this clonotype. The chain carries TRBV12-3 or TRBV12-4 and TRBJ2-7; no reliable D call. V was cut by 3 bases and J by 5 bases, with 11 bases left in between. The CDR3 is 13 residues long. CDR3: CASSFFTFHEQYF. The CDR3 DNA reads as TGTGCCAGCAGTTTCTTTACGTTCCACGAGCAGTACTTC.

This clonotype was detected ten times or more. This sequence joins TRBV14 and TRBJ2-5; TRBD2 matches at 12 bases. The CDR3 is 17 amino acids. The germline V gene encodes CDR1 SGHDN and CDR2 FVKESK. Losses at the gene ends were 1 base for V and 2 bases for J; bases not matched to a gene: 5. The CDR3: CASSQGPSGRAQETQYF. CDR3 nucleotides: TGTGCCAGCAGCCAAGGTCCTAGCGGGAGGGCTCAAGAGACCCAGTACTTC.

V is TRBV12-3 or TRBV12-4 and J is TRBJ2-2; no reliable D call. The V end was cut by 2 bases, the J end by 3 bases, with 10 bases between. The CDR3 runs to 15 residues. CDR3 nucleotide sequence: TGTGCCAGCAGTTTAATCACTCACGACACCGGGGAGCTGTTTTTT. This encodes CASSLITHDTGELFF.

This clonotype was counted ten times or more. The chain combines TRBV2 with TRBJ1-2, with D tentatively TRBD1 (5 bases). V was shortened by 4 bases and J by 2 bases, with 11 bases between the two germline ends. The germline V gene has CDR1 SNHLY and CDR2 FYNNEI. CDR3 length equals 14 residues. Here the CDR3 reads CASSVARQNYGYTF. The CDR3 DNA follows: TGTGCCAGCAGTGTCGCCCGACAGAACTATGGCTACACCTTC.

The chain combines TRBV19 with TRBJ2-7, with unresolved D. Between the trimmed V and J ends, which lost 3 bases and 2 bases, there was a span of 8 bases. Germline V gives CDR1 LNHDA, CDR2 SQIVND (reference sequence). This CDR3 has 13 amino acids. The CDR3 protein is CASSIGPTYEQYF. The DNA for the CDR3 is TGTGCCAGTAGTATCGGCCCTACCTACGAGCAGTACTTC.

This clonotype was detected a few times. This sequence joins TRBV28 and TRBJ1-2, with unresolved D. V gave up 1 base and J gave up 2 bases, with 11 bases separating them. The germline CDR1 and CDR2 sequences are MDHEN and SYDVKM. The CDR3 loop spans 15 amino acids. The CDR3 here is CASSLLQRTNYGYTF. The CDR3 DNA reads as TGTGCCAGCAGTTTATTACAGAGAACCAACTATGGCTACACCTTC.

This rearrangement joins TRBV7-2 to TRBJ1-2; TRBD1 agrees at 8 bases. This CDR3 is 13 amino acids long. Trimming took 5 bases from V and 4 from J; bases not matched to a gene: 3. Germline V gives CDR1 SGHTA, CDR2 FQGNSA. For the CDR3, the DNA is TGTGCCAGCAGCGGACAGGGAATCTATGGCTACACCTTC. It is translated as CASSGQGIYGYTF.

Many counts were recorded for this clonotype. The V call is TRBV2, the J call TRBJ2-2; no firm D call. This CDR3 spans 14 amino acids. Trimming left V 1 base short and J 5 bases short, with 8 bases between. Germline V CDR1 and CDR2: SNHLY, FYNNEI. CDR3 bases: TGTGCCAGCAGTGAAGGGACGCCGACCGGGGAGCTGTTTTTT. It yields the protein CASSEGTPTGELFF.

At least ten counts were recorded for this clonotype. The chain joins TRBV12-3 or TRBV12-4 to TRBJ1-5, with 7 positions matching TRBD1. The CDR3 is 15 residues long. V was pared by 6 bases and J by 1 base, with 6 bases of the junction left unmatched. The CDR3 coding sequence is TGTGCCAGCAGCTCCAGGGGGGAGAGCAATCAGCCCCAGCATTTT. Residues: CASSSRGESNQPQHF.

This clonotype was detected ten times or more. This chain joins TRBV28 and TRBJ2-4, with D unresolved. The germline gives CDR1 MDHEN, CDR2 SYDVKM. The CDR3 has 11 residues. The V and J ends lost 7 bases and 6 bases respectively, with 7 bases between them. CDR3: CASIKGNIQYF. CDR3 DNA: TGTGCCAGCATCAAGGGAAACATTCAGTACTTC.

V and J are TRBV7-8 and TRBJ2-7; D gene uncertain. Germline V gives CDR1 SGHVS, CDR2 FQNEAQ. The CDR3 sequence is 12 residues long. V lost 5 bases to trimming and J lost 6 bases, with 11 bases between them. In DNA, the CDR3 is TGTGCCAGCAGCCGTTTCGAAGGCGAGCAGTACTTC. This codes for CASSRFEGEQYF.

This chain joins TRBV28 and TRBJ2-7, with D perhaps being TRBD1 or TRBD2 (6 bases each). This CDR3 region has 16 residues. V lost 6 bases to trimming and J lost 0 bases, with 18 bases between them. Germline V gives CDR1 MDHEN, CDR2 SYDVKM. CDR3 in DNA: TGTGCCAGCAGCCGCGGGGACACGACTACCTCCTACGAGCAGTACTTC. Translated, it gives CASSRGDTTTSYEQYF.

This clonotype appeared many times. The chain employs TRBV6-5 and TRBJ1-2; D is perhaps TRBD1 (5 bases). Germline assignment: CDR1 MNHEY and CDR2 SVGAGI. V was cut by 2 bases and J by 8 bases, with 15 bases left in between. The length of the CDR3 is 14 residues. In DNA, the CDR3 is TGTGCCAGCAGTTACGGAGGGGTAGCGGGCGGCTACACCTTC. Translation gives CASSYGGVAGGYTF.

The chain links TRBV12-3 or TRBV12-4 to TRBJ1-2, with TRBD1 matching 7 bases. Losses at the gene ends were 6 bases for V and 13 bases for J; bases not matched to a gene: 11. CDR3 size: 12 residues. This chain's CDR3 is CASSLGQAVFTF. The CDR3 nucleotides read TGTGCCAGCAGCCTCGGACAGGCGGTTTTCACCTTC.

This clonotype was found many times. The chain has TRBV13 and TRBJ2-5; the match to TRBD1 covers 9 bases. The CDR3 has 14 residues. Germline CDR1 and CDR2: PRHDT and FYEKMQ (reference sequence). With 5 bases clipped from V and 5 bases from J, the junction kept 6 bases outside the gene matches. CDR3 sequence: CASSIPDRGETQYF. The CDR3 DNA reads as TGTGCCAGCAGCATCCCCGACAGGGGGGAGACCCAGTACTTC. Complete variable domain (other parts from reference TRBV13 and TRBJ2-5): AAGVIQSPRHLIKEKRETATLKCYPIPRHDTVYWYQQGPGQDPQFLISFYEKMQSDKGSIPDRFSAQQFSDYHSELNMSSLELGDSALYFCASSIPDRGETQYFGPGTRLLVL.

In its sample, this clonotype was seen many times. This chain uses TRBV2 with TRBJ2-5, with D maybe TRBD2 (5 bases). In germline, CDR1 is SNHLY, CDR2 FYNNEI. Trimming pared 6 bases from V and 7 bases from J, leaving 12 bases between. The CDR3 consists of 12 residues. CDR3 in DNA: TGTGCCAGCAGAGTACTAGACGGGACCCAGTACTTC. As protein: CASRVLDGTQYF. Using reference TRBV2 and TRBJ2-5 for the parts outside the CDR3, the full variable domain is EPEVTQTPSHQVTQMGQEVILRCVPISNHLYFYWYRQILGQKVEFLVSFYNNEISEKSEIFDDQFSVERPDGSNFTLKIRSTKLEDSAMYFCASRVLDGTQYFGPGTRLLVL.

This clonotype appeared many times. The chain recombines TRBV12-3 or TRBV12-4 with TRBJ2-1; perhaps TRBD1 as D (6 bases). V dropped 5 bases and J dropped 2 bases, with 22 bases sitting between them. This CDR3 is 18 amino acids long. CDR3 DNA: TGTGCCAGCAGTGCCGAGGGGGACGCTAGTCAACCCTACAATGAGCAGTTCTTC. The encoded protein is CASSAEGDASQPYNEQFF.

This clonotype was observed at least ten times. The chain uses TRBV19 and TRBJ1-5; D call uncertain. The V end lost 1 base, the J end lost 1 base, and 11 bases lay between the germline ends. The germline gives CDR1 LNHDA, CDR2 SQIVND (reference sequence). This CDR3 has 16 amino acids. The CDR3 spells CASSIGSLVSNQPQHF. CDR3 nucleotides: TGTGCCAGTAGTATAGGTTCATTGGTGAGCAATCAGCCCCAGCATTTT.

For the CDR3, the DNA is TGTGCCAGCAGTTTTCAGGGGGGTAACACCTACGAGCAGTACTTC. It encodes CASSFQGGNTYEQYF. V usage is TRBV6-2 or TRBV6-3 and J usage is TRBJ2-7, with D maybe TRBD1 (7 bases). CDR1 is MNHEY and CDR2 is SVGEGT in the germline V gene. The CDR3 consists of 15 residues. V lost 4 bases, J lost 2 bases, and 15 bases lay in between.

The V and J genes are TRBV24-1 and TRBJ2-7; D uncertain. V dropped 4 bases and J dropped 0 bases, with 9 bases sitting between them. CDR1 and CDR2 from the germline V gene are KGHDR and SFDVKD. The CDR3 consists of 14 residues. CDR3 protein: CATSESGPSYEQYF. The CDR3 nucleotides read TGTGCCACCAGTGAATCAGGACCCTCCTACGAGCAGTACTTC.

This clonotype was seen at least ten times. The chain recombines TRBV3-1 with TRBJ2-7, with 8 bases matching TRBD2. Losses at the gene ends were 6 bases for V and 5 bases for J; bases not matched to a gene: 12. Germline CDR1 LGHDT, CDR2 YNNKEL (reference sequence). There are 15 residues in the CDR3. This chain's CDR3 is CASRLTSGGRHEQYF. The CDR3 nucleotides are TGTGCCAGCAGGCTCACTAGCGGAGGGCGGCACGAGCAGTACTTC.